This T cell receptor beta chain comes out of a study of cytomegalovirus exposure and HLA in healthy donors. Whole-study results and caveats: As immune exposure information, only CMV serostatus was available.

PCR was performed using 60 Vbeta and 13 Jbeta primers. The method was immunoSEQ multiplex PCR; TCRdb's version includes in-frame clones alone and lacks a portion of them. The profile shows tens of thousands of clones, 81% of them singletons. This clone was detected only a few times. Its antigen is unknown. CDR1 and CDR2 (germline): SGDLS, YYNGEE. V was clipped by 6 bases and J by 4 bases, with 10 bases between them. The length of the CDR3 is 13 residues. J is TRBJ2-2 and V is TRBV9; no definite D call. This sequence originates from a woman in her thirties in good health and CMV-seronegative. The material sequenced was PBMCs. DNA of the CDR3: TGTGCCAGCAACACTAAGTCCACCGGGGAGCTGTTTTTT. Translation: CASNTKSTGELFF.